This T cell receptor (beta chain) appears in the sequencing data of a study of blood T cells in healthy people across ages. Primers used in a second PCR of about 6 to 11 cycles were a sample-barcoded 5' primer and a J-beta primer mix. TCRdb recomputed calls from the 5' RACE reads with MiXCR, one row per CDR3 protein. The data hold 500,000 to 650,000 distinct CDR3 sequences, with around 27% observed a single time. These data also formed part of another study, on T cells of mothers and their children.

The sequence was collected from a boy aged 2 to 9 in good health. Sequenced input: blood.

This CDR3 reads CASSFLGDSYNEQFF. CDR3 sequence (DNA): TGTGCCAGCAGCTTCTTAGGGGACAGCTACAATGAGCAGTTCTTC. This chain links TRBV7-2 with TRBJ2-5, with 7 bases that match TRBD1. The J call may be faulty, since TRBJ2-1 better matches the DNA end. This CDR3 has 15 amino acids. CDR1 SGHTA and CDR2 FQGNSA come from the germline V gene.